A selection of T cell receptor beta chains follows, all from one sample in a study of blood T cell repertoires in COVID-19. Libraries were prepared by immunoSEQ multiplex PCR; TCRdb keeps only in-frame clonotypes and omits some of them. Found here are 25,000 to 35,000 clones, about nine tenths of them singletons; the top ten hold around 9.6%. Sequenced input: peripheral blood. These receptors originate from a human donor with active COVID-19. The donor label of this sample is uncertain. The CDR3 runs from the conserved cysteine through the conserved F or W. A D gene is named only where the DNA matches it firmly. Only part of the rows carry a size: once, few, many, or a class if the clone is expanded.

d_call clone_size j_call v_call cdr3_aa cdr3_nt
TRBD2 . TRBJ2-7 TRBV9 CASSVAPSGGHEQYF TGTGCCAGCAGCGTAGCGCCTAGCGGGGGACACGAGCAGTACTTC
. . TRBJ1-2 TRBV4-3 CASSQALRNSYTF TGCGCCAGCAGCCAAGCTTTGCGGAACAGCTACACCTTC
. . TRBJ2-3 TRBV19 CASTGRGPTDTQYF TGTGCCAGTACCGGGCGGGGGCCAACGGATACGCAGTATTTT
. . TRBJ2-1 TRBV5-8 CASSSQRASNEQFF TGTGCCAGCAGCTCCCAGCGGGCATCCAATGAGCAGTTCTTC
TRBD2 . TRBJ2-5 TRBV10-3 CAISPLGAGGQETQYF TGTGCCATCAGTCCCCTGGGAGCGGGGGGCCAAGAGACCCAGTACTTC
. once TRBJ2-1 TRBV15 CATRAPGGSYNEQFF TGTGCCACTCGAGCACCGGGTGGGTCCTACAATGAGCAGTTCTTC
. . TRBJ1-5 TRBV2 CARGGSDRNQPQHF TGTGCCAGGGGGGGGAGCGATCGCAATCAGCCCCAGCATTTT
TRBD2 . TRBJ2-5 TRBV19 CASSIAPGLAGETQYF TGTGCCAGTAGTATAGCCCCGGGACTAGCGGGGGAGACCCAGTACTTC
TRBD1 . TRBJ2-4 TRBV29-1 CSSTGGAENIQYF TGCAGCTCCACAGGGGGCGCCGAAAACATTCAGTACTTC
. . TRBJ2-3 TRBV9 CASSAPGVDTQYF TGTGCCAGCAGCGCTCCGGGGGTTGATACGCAGTATTTT
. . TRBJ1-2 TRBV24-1 CATSAGRDYGYTF TGTGCCACCAGTGCGGGCAGGGACTATGGCTACACCTTC
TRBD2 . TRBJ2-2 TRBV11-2 CASSRLAGYNTGELFF TGTGCCAGCAGCCGACTAGCGGGGTATAACACCGGGGAGCTGTTTTTT
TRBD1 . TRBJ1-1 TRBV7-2 CASSPGTGLTFF TGTGCCAGCAGCCCCGGGACAGGGCTAACTTTCTTT
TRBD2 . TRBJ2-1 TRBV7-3 CASSISGGPYNEQFF TGTGCCAGCAGCATAAGCGGGGGCCCTTACAATGAGCAGTTCTTC
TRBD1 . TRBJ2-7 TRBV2 CASGMAGGYEQYF TGTGCCAGCGGTATGGCAGGGGGATACGAGCAGTACTTC
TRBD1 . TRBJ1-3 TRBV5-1 CASSWGQGMSSGNTIYF TGCGCCAGCAGCTGGGGACAGGGAATGAGCTCTGGAAACACCATATATTTT
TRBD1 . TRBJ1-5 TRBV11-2 CASSLGGTGYAGGNQPQHF TGTGCCAGCAGCTTGGGCGGGACAGGCTATGCTGGGGGCAATCAGCCCCAGCATTTT
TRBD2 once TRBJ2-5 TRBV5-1 CASSAGLAGDVTQYF TGCGCCAGCAGCGCCGGACTAGCGGGGGATGTGACCCAGTACTTC
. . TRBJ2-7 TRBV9 CASSVDGFPYEQYF TGTGCCAGCAGCGTAGACGGTTTTCCCTACGAGCAGTACTTC
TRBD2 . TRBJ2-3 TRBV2 CASSRTSGTSTDTQYF TGTGCCAGCAGTCGGACTAGCGGTACTAGCACAGATACGCAGTATTTT
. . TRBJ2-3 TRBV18 CASSPPPRGLEVADTQYF TGTGCCAGCTCACCGCCCCCCCGGGGATTGGAGGTGGCAGATACGCAGTATTTT
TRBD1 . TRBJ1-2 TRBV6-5 CASAFPQGAGYGYTF TGTGCCAGCGCCTTCCCCCAGGGGGCAGGCTATGGCTACACCTTC
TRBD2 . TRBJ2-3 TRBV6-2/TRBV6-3 CASSRGGLDTQYF TGTGCCAGCAGTCGGGGGGGCCTAGATACGCAGTATTTT
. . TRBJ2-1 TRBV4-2 CASSQISGLSGEQFF TGTGCCAGCAGCCAGATTAGCGGCCTTTCGGGAGAGCAGTTCTTC
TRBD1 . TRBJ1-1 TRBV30 CAWSAPQGARGLNTEAFF TGTGCCTGGAGTGCCCCACAGGGGGCCAGGGGTTTGAACACTGAAGCTTTCTTT
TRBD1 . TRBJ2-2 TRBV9 CASSVTEDRGSGELFF TGTGCCAGCAGCGTCACAGAGGACAGGGGTTCCGGGGAGCTGTTTTTT
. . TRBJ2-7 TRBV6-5 CASSYGVGAYEQYF TGTGCCAGCAGTTATGGAGTAGGGGCCTACGAGCAGTACTTC
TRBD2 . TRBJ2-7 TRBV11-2 CASSLAGTSGTSYEQYF TGTGCCAGCAGCTTAGCAGGGACTAGCGGTACCTCCTACGAGCAGTACTTC
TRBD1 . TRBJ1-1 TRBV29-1 CSVGQGRTEAFF TGCAGCGTTGGACAGGGACGGACTGAAGCTTTCTTT